This TCR beta chain was identified during a study of T cell responses to AZD1222 COVID-19 vaccine. Sequencing used immunoSEQ multiplex PCR; TCRdb keeps in-frame clones, though not all of them. The sample lists 150,000 to 170,000 clones; 80% to 90% were seen once. Study-wide findings and caveats: The study reported that nearly half of spike-specific TCRs target unmutated variant regions. When two AZD1222 doses had been given, Spike-specific TCR breadth and depth rose. Donors, mostly white British, included more females; clonal diversity was possibly underestimated. In all cases, repertoires were sampled only after the peak T cell response.

Comment on this clone: Its cognate antigen is unknown.

V was shortened by 6 bases and J by 8 bases, with 17 bases between the two germline ends. Germline CDR1 and CDR2: MNHEY and SVGAGI. The CDR3 spans 14 residues. The TCR comes from an adult in good health. The sample consisted of peripheral blood, taken on day 0 of MenACWY control vaccination. V is TRBV6-5 and J is TRBJ2-4; D is possibly TRBD1 (6 bases). CDR3 sequence: CASSGQGLYDIQYF. CDR3 coding DNA: TGTGCCAGCAGCGGTCAGGGGTTGTATGACATTCAGTACTTC.